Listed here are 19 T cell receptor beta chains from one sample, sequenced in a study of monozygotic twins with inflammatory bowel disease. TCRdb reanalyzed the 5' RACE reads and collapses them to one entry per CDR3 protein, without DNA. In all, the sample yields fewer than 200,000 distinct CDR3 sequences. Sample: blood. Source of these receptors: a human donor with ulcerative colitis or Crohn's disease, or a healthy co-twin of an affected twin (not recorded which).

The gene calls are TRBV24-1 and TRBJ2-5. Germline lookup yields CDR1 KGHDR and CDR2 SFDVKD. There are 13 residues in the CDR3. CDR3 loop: CATSDLDRGTQYF.

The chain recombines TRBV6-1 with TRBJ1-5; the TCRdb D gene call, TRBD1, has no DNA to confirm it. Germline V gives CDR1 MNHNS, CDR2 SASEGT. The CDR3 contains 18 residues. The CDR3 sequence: CASSPGDRAESVGQPQHF.

CDR3 protein: CASSLRQGVYTEAFF. The V call is TRBV12-3 or TRBV12-4, the J call TRBJ1-1; as DNA is missing, the TRBD1 call by TCRdb cannot be tested. The CDR3 consists of 15 residues.

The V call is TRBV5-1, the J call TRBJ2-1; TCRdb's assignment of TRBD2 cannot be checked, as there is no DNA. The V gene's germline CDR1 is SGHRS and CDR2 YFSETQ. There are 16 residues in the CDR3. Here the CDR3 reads CASSLSGPGSYNEQFF.

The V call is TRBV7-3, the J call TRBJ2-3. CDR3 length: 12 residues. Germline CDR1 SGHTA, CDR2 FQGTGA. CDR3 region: CASSSLTGTQYF.

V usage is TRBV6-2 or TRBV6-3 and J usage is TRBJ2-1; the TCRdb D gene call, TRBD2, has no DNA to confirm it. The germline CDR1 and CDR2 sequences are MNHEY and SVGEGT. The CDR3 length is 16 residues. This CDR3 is CASSPRTSGRRIEQFF.

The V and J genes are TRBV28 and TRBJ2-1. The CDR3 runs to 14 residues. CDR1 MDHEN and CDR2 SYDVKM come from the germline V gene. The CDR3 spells CASSSPRVNNEQFF.

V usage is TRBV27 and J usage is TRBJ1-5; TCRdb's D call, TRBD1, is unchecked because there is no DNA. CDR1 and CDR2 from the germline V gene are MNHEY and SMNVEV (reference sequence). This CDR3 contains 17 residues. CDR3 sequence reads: CASSLRRGRVINQPQHF.

This CDR3 reads CASSSKQGSWELFF. The rearrangement links TRBV5-4 to TRBJ2-2; TCRdb calls TRBD1, which cannot be checked without DNA. The CDR3 has 14 residues. Germline loops: CDR1 SGHNT, CDR2 YYREEE (reference sequence).

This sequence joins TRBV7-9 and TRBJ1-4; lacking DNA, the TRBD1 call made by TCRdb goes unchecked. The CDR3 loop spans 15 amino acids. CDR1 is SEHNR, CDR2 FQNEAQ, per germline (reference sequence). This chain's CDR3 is CASSQDRVTNEKLFF.

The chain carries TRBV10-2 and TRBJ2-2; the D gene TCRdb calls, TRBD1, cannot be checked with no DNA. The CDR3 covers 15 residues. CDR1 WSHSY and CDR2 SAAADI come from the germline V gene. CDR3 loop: CASRGQGAGTGELFF.

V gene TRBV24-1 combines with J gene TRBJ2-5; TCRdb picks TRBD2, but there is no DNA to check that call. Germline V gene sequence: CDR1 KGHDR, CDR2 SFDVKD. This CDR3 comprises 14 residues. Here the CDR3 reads CATRTSGSSETQYF.

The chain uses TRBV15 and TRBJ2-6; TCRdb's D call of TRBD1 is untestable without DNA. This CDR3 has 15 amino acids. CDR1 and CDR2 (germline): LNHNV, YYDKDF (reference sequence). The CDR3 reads CATSLQGFEANVLTF.

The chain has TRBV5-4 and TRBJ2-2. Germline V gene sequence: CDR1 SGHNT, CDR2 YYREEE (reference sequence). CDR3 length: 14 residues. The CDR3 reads CASSLAGAPGELFF.

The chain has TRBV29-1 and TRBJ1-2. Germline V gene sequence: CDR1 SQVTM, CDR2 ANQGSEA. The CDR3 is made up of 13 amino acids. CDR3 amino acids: CSVEVTVGRGYTF. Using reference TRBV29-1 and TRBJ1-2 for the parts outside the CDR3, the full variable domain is SAVISQKPSRDICQRGTSLTIQCQVDSQVTMMFWYRQQPGQSLTLIATANQGSEATYESGFVIDKFPISRPNLTFSTLTVSNMSPEDSSIYLCSVEVTVGRGYTFGSGTRLTVV.

CDR3 sequence: CASSTQTPPYEQYF. The V gene is TRBV7-9, the J gene TRBJ2-7; the TRBD1 assignment by TCRdb is unverifiable without DNA. The CDR3 is 14 amino acids. CDR1 is SEHNR and CDR2 is FQNEAQ in the germline V gene (reference sequence).

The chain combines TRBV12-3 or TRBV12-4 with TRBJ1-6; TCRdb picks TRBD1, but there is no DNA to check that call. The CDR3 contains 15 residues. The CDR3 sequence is CASNLAGTRNSPLHF.

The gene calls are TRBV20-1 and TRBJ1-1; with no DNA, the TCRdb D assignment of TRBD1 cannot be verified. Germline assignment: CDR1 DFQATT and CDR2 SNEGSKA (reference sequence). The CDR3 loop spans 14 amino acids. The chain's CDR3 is CSAHTGTGASEAFF.

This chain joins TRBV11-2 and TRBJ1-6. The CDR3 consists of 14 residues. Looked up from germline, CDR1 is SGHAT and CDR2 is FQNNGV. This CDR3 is CASSFGRHNSPLHF.